Listed below are T cell receptor beta chains from one sample, sequenced in a study of siplizumab effects on memory and regulatory T cells. Measured with immunoSEQ multiplex PCR; TCRdb has only the in-frame clones, and not every one. The top ten clones hold 0.031% of a sample with approximately 94,000 clones, 96% of them seen once. The sample comprised naive CD4+ T cells sorted from blood. All receptors derive from a human donor in good health. Each CDR3 is given with its conserved first and last residue. The order of the fields is D gene, V gene, J gene, clone size, CDR3 DNA, CDR3 protein. The D gene is left open where the match is weak. Size is omitted from some rows. Given values are once, few, many or a class for expanded clones.

>TRBD2|TRBV7-3|TRBJ2-1|-
TGTGCCAGCAGCCCGGGACTAGCGGGCTACAATGAGCAGTTCTTC
CASSPGLAGYNEQFF
>TRBD1|TRBV19|TRBJ2-1|-
TGTGCCAGTAGTAGCCGGGGACAGGGGGTTTCCCCCGTTTTCTTC
CASSSRGQGVSPVFF
>-|TRBV6-6|TRBJ2-5|-
TGTGCCAGCAGGCGAAACGGGGTAGGGGGGACCCAGTACTTC
CASRRNGVGGTQYF
>TRBD1|TRBV7-9|TRBJ1-5|-
TGTGCCAGCAGCACGGGACAGGTTAGCAATCAGCCCCAGCATTTT
CASSTGQVSNQPQHF
>TRBD2|TRBV7-3|TRBJ2-1|-
TGTGCCACCTCTCCGGGACTAGCCCACAATGAGCAGTTCTTC
CATSPGLAHNEQFF
>-|TRBV5-4|TRBJ1-4|-
TGTGCCAGCAGCGAAGCCGGGAAAAGTGAAAAACTGTTTTTT
CASSEAGKSEKLFF
>-|TRBV7-3|TRBJ1-6|-
TGTGCCAGCAGCCAACAGGGTCCGGGTAATTCACCCCTCCACTTT
CASSQQGPGNSPLHF
>TRBD1|TRBV23-1|TRBJ1-5|-
TGCGCCACCAAGACGAATGGGACAGACCTTAATCAGCCCCAGCATTTT
CATKTNGTDLNQPQHF
>-|TRBV7-2|TRBJ1-1|-
TGTGCCAGCAGCCCTCAGGGGAACACTGAAGCTTTCTTT
CASSPQGNTEAFF
>TRBD1|TRBV19|TRBJ2-3|-
TGTGCCAGTAACAGGGGACCAGATACGCAGTATTTT
CASNRGPDTQYF
>-|TRBV2|TRBJ2-7|-
TGTGCCAGCAGTGTGGTCCTGGGCGGTGAGCAGTACTTC
CASSVVLGGEQYF
>TRBD1|TRBV6-6|TRBJ2-7|-
TGTGCCAGCAGTAGAGGACAGGAGGTCGACGAGCAGTACTTC
CASSRGQEVDEQYF
>TRBD1|TRBV19|TRBJ1-1|-
TGTGCCACCTCGTCACAGGGGGCGAACACTGAAGCTTTCTTT
CATSSQGANTEAFF
>TRBD1|TRBV5-1|TRBJ2-3|-
TGCGCCAGCAGCCACAGACAGGGCCCGGATACGCAGTATTTT
CASSHRQGPDTQYF
>-|TRBV18|TRBJ1-4|-
TGTGCCAGCTACGCAGGAGCAACTAATGAAAAACTGTTTTTT
CASYAGATNEKLFF
>TRBD2|TRBV10-3|TRBJ2-5|-
TGTGCCATCAGTGACCGGACTAGATCGAGCGAGACCCAGTACTTC
CAISDRTRSSETQYF
>-|TRBV30|TRBJ1-2|once
TGTGCCTGGACCCCCGGGTATGGCTACACCTTC
CAWTPGYGYTF
>-|TRBV28|TRBJ1-2|-
TGTGCCAGCACCGCCGCCAAAGGCTACACCTTC
CASTAAKGYTF
>-|TRBV5-1|TRBJ2-5|-
TGCGCCAGCAGCACCGGACCCAATCCTCGGGAGACCCAGTACTTC
CASSTGPNPRETQYF
>TRBD1|TRBV6-1|TRBJ1-2|-
TGTGCCAGCAGTGTAGCCGGGACAGGGGATACCTATGGCTACACCTTC
CASSVAGTGDTYGYTF
>-|TRBV10-3|TRBJ1-6|-
TGTGCCATCACGCAGGAATATAATTCACCCCTCCACTTT
CAITQEYNSPLHF
>-|TRBV28|TRBJ2-7|-
TGTGCCAGCAGTTTCAGGTTATGGAGTGGGAACGAGCAGTACTTC
CASSFRLWSGNEQYF
>-|TRBV5-1|TRBJ1-1|-
TGCGCCAGCCAAGGAGGAGGCACGACATTGAACACTGAAGCTTTCTTT
CASQGGGTTLNTEAFF
>-|TRBV5-6|TRBJ2-3|-
TGTGCCAGCAGCTTGCTCGTTACAGCGACAGATACGCAGTATTTT
CASSLLVTATDTQYF
>TRBD1|TRBV4-2|TRBJ1-2|-
TGTGCCAGCAGCCCGGTCCCGGGACAGGGTTCGGACTATGGCTACACCTTC
CASSPVPGQGSDYGYTF
>-|TRBV7-6|TRBJ1-6|few
TGTGCCAGCAGCTTAGGTCGTCAGCAGTTT
CASSLGRQQF
>-|TRBV6-5|TRBJ1-4|-
TGTGCCAGCAGTTTACGTTTGACAACTAATGAAAAACTGTTTTTT
CASSLRLTTNEKLFF
>-|TRBV23-1|TRBJ1-2|-
TGCGCCAGCATACGACGGCCGGGCTATGGCTACACCTTC
CASIRRPGYGYTF
>-|TRBV10-2|TRBJ1-2|-
TGCGCCAGCAGTGAGGAGAGTCTGGGTAGGAAGGCCTTC
CASSEESLGRKAF
>-|TRBV18|TRBJ2-7|-
TGTGCCAGCTCACCGCGGCTCCGGGACACTACCAACGAGCAGTACTTC
CASSPRLRDTTNEQYF
>-|TRBV25-1|TRBJ1-3|few
TGTGCCAGCAGTGACAGGGCAAACACCATATATTTT
CASSDRANTIYF
>-|TRBV5-6|TRBJ2-3|-
TGTGCCAGCAGCGTGGACAGACGCACAGATACGCAGTATTTT
CASSVDRRTDTQYF
>TRBD1|TRBV7-9|TRBJ2-7|-
TGTGCCAGCAGCCACTTCCGGGACAGGGCAACCTACGAGCAGTACTTC
CASSHFRDRATYEQYF
>-|TRBV7-2|TRBJ2-7|-
TGTGCCAGCAGCATAACTAGAGATTACGAGCAGTACTTC
CASSITRDYEQYF
>-|TRBV29-1|TRBJ2-1|-
TGCAGCGTTGCCAGGGGAAACAATGAGCAGTTCTTC
CSVARGNNEQFF
>-|TRBV2|TRBJ1-2|-
TGTGCCAGCACCCCACGAGGTAACTATGGCTACACCTTC
CASTPRGNYGYTF
>-|TRBV4-2|TRBJ1-1|-
TGTGCCAGCAGCCACATATCATTAAGCTATGGGAACACTGAAGCTTTCTTT
CASSHISLSYGNTEAFF
>TRBD1|TRBV6-1|TRBJ1-4|-
TGTGCCAGCAACAAACAGGGGCCGGGAAATGAAAAACTGTTTTTT
CASNKQGPGNEKLFF
>TRBD2|TRBV18|TRBJ2-5|-
TGTGCCAGCTCACGGACTAGCGGTGCGGAGACCCAGTACTTC
CASSRTSGAETQYF
>-|TRBV7-3|TRBJ2-2|-
TGTGCCAGCAGCTTAACCGGGACTCGGAACACCGGGGAGCTGTTTTTT
CASSLTGTRNTGELFF
>-|TRBV6-6|TRBJ1-2|-
TGTGCCAGCAGTTCGTGGACAGACTATGGCTACACCTTC
CASSSWTDYGYTF
>TRBD2|TRBV4-3|TRBJ2-3|-
TGCGCCAGCAGCCAAGGGTCGGGGGGTCGGTCAGATACGCAGTATTTT
CASSQGSGGRSDTQYF
>-|TRBV4-3|TRBJ2-7|-
TGCGCCAGCAGCCTCCTGGTTTGGTCCTACGAGCAGTACTTC
CASSLLVWSYEQYF
>-|TRBV27|TRBJ2-7|-
TGTGCCAGCAGGGGCAGCCACTACGAGCAGTACTTC
CASRGSHYEQYF
>TRBD2|TRBV5-1|TRBJ2-7|-
TGCGCCAGCAGCTTTCGGGGGGACTCCAGAATCGACGAGCAGTACTTC
CASSFRGDSRIDEQYF
>-|TRBV27|TRBJ1-1|-
TGTGCCAGCAGTTTTTTTGGGGGTGACCCTGAAGCTTTCTTT
CASSFFGGDPEAFF
>-|TRBV18|TRBJ1-3|-
TGTGCCAGCTCACCCCGGGACACAGTCTCTGGAAACACCATATATTTT
CASSPRDTVSGNTIYF
>TRBD1|TRBV19|TRBJ1-1|-
TGTGCCAGTAGTTTCGTGGGGGACAGTGGGACTGAAGCTTTCTTT
CASSFVGDSGTEAFF
>-|TRBV6-1|TRBJ2-7|few
TGTGCCAGCAGTGAAGAGGGCAGGGGGGGGTACGAGCAGTACTTC
CASSEEGRGGYEQYF
>-|TRBV6-1|TRBJ1-2|-
TGTGCCAGCAGTTCGAGCTATGGCTACACCTTC
CASSSSYGYTF
>-|TRBV30|TRBJ2-2|once
TGTGCCTGGACACTCCGCACCGGGGAGCTGTTTTTT
CAWTLRTGELFF
>-|TRBV6-5|TRBJ2-3|-
TGTGCCAGCAGTTATCAGGGGCGACACACAGATACGCAGTATTTT
CASSYQGRHTDTQYF
>TRBD1|TRBV11-3|TRBJ2-1|-
TGTGCCAGCAGCGCCTCGACAGGGTACAATGAGCAGTTCTTC
CASSASTGYNEQFF